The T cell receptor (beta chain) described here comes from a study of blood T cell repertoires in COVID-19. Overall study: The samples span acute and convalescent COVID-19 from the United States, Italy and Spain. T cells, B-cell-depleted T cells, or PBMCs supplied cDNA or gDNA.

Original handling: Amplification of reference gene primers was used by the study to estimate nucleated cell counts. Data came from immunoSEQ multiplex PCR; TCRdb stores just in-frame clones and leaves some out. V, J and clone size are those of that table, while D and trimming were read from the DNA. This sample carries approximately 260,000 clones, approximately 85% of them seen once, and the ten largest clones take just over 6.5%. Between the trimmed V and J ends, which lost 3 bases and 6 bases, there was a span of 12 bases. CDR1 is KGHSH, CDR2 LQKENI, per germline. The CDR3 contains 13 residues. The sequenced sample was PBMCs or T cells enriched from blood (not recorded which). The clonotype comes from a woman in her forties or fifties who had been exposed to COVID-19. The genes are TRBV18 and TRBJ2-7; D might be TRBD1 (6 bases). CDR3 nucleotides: TGTGCCAGCTCACCGCAGGGGTTCGGCGAGCAGTACTTC. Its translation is CASSPQGFGEQYF.